This is a list of T cell receptor beta chains from one sample in a study of T cells in Graves' hyperthyroidism and ophthalmopathy. TCRdb passed the multiplex PCR reads through MiXCR, listing each CDR3 protein once. The sample shows about 290,000 distinct CDR3 sequences, approximately 17% of them seen only once. The sequencing input was blood. These receptors originate from a woman in her fifties or sixties with Graves' ophthalmopathy. CDR3s leave out the opening cysteine and the closing phenylalanine or tryptophan. Fields, in order: J gene, V gene, CDR3 protein.

j_gene: TRBJ2-7
v_gene: TRBV28
CDR3aa: ASRPTGASYEQY

j_gene: TRBJ1-1
v_gene: TRBV7-2
CDR3aa: AAERIGGTEAF

j_gene: TRBJ2-3
v_gene: TRBV7-2
CDR3aa: ASSLSRRRDTQY

j_gene: TRBJ2-1
v_gene: TRBV29-1
CDR3aa: SVSTGENEQF

j_gene: TRBJ2-3
v_gene: TRBV2
CDR3aa: ASNAGRDTQY

j_gene: TRBJ1-1
v_gene: TRBV30
CDR3aa: AWSRGLTEAF

j_gene: TRBJ2-7
v_gene: TRBV6-5
CDR3aa: ASSYGTPDSYEQY

j_gene: TRBJ2-1
v_gene: TRBV12-3/TRBV12-4
CDR3aa: ASWPGGSEQF

j_gene: TRBJ2-2
v_gene: TRBV24-1
CDR3aa: ATRVGDTRGTGELF

j_gene: TRBJ2-3
v_gene: TRBV5-1
CDR3aa: ASRGEGTDTQY

j_gene: TRBJ2-7
v_gene: TRBV19
CDR3aa: ASSRRASGFYEQY

j_gene: TRBJ1-1
v_gene: TRBV20-1
CDR3aa: SAPQGGTEAF

j_gene: TRBJ2-5
v_gene: TRBV6-1
CDR3aa: ASSSPSWGKTQY

j_gene: TRBJ2-7
v_gene: TRBV5-1
CDR3aa: ASSWTGGAKAYEQY

j_gene: TRBJ2-7
v_gene: TRBV7-2
CDR3aa: ASSLVGLQAY

j_gene: TRBJ1-4
v_gene: TRBV9
CDR3aa: ASSVDFRVDSGRTNEKLF

j_gene: TRBJ2-7
v_gene: TRBV7-2
CDR3aa: ASSYRLAGGVESYEQY

j_gene: TRBJ2-7
v_gene: TRBV4-3
CDR3aa: ASSQEEQGAGEQY

j_gene: TRBJ1-5
v_gene: TRBV18
CDR3aa: ASSLDTNQPQH

j_gene: TRBJ2-3
v_gene: TRBV25-1
CDR3aa: ASSQPGQPDTQY

j_gene: TRBJ2-4
v_gene: TRBV6-1
CDR3aa: ASSEALVLAKTIQY

j_gene: TRBJ2-3
v_gene: TRBV5-8
CDR3aa: ASSLDGGRTQY

j_gene: TRBJ1-4
v_gene: TRBV9
CDR3aa: ASQQGTNEKLF

j_gene: TRBJ1-6
v_gene: TRBV7-2
CDR3aa: ASSLRQGHNSPLH

j_gene: TRBJ2-3
v_gene: TRBV10-3
CDR3aa: ATQRSTDTQY

j_gene: TRBJ1-2
v_gene: TRBV5-1
CDR3aa: ASSLETPNYGYT

j_gene: TRBJ1-6
v_gene: TRBV12-3/TRBV12-4
CDR3aa: ASSFGDSPLH

j_gene: TRBJ1-2
v_gene: TRBV27
CDR3aa: ASSQPRQGFLYGYT

j_gene: TRBJ1-5
v_gene: TRBV27
CDR3aa: ASTPRRGHQPQH

j_gene: TRBJ2-5
v_gene: TRBV24-1
CDR3aa: ATSVPGGQTRY

j_gene: TRBJ1-1
v_gene: TRBV30
CDR3aa: AWSSTGFTEAF

j_gene: TRBJ1-2
v_gene: TRBV7-3
CDR3aa: ASSLGVTFYGYT

j_gene: TRBJ1-1
v_gene: TRBV5-8
CDR3aa: ASSHSRMNTEAF

j_gene: TRBJ1-2
v_gene: TRBV4-2
CDR3aa: ASSQEVSGGGWGYT

j_gene: TRBJ1-1
v_gene: TRBV12-5
CDR3aa: ASTGQGHTEAF

j_gene: TRBJ1-2
v_gene: TRBV19
CDR3aa: ASSLRDYGYT

j_gene: TRBJ2-3
v_gene: TRBV2
CDR3aa: ASSDAPSTDTQY

j_gene: TRBJ2-2
v_gene: TRBV20-1
CDR3aa: SALYGTANTGELF

j_gene: TRBJ2-2
v_gene: TRBV11-2
CDR3aa: ASSPSQTLNTGELF

j_gene: TRBJ1-5
v_gene: TRBV7-2
CDR3aa: ASGLRGGNQPQH

j_gene: TRBJ2-3
v_gene: TRBV7-2
CDR3aa: ASSLAAGAGARTDTQY

j_gene: TRBJ2-5
v_gene: TRBV5-1
CDR3aa: ASSSNLDRGETQY

j_gene: TRBJ1-1
v_gene: TRBV4-1
CDR3aa: ASSRAVAGGWTEAF

j_gene: TRBJ2-2
v_gene: TRBV6-1
CDR3aa: ASSEEGTANTGELF

j_gene: TRBJ1-5
v_gene: TRBV7-8
CDR3aa: ASSPSAQGYQPQH

j_gene: TRBJ2-1
v_gene: TRBV6-1
CDR3aa: ASRLLAGGYNEQF

j_gene: TRBJ2-3
v_gene: TRBV6-1
CDR3aa: ASDRTSGRMEDTQY

j_gene: TRBJ2-1
v_gene: TRBV6-1
CDR3aa: ASRGLADSYNEQF

j_gene: TRBJ2-7
v_gene: TRBV12-3/TRBV12-4
CDR3aa: ASSLTGFPSVVYEQY

j_gene: TRBJ1-6
v_gene: TRBV28
CDR3aa: ASRGEVRGASPLH

j_gene: TRBJ2-1
v_gene: TRBV5-1
CDR3aa: ASSPYSTSGINEQF

j_gene: TRBJ2-1
v_gene: TRBV6-1
CDR3aa: ASRNDRGGPSHEQF

j_gene: TRBJ1-5
v_gene: TRBV10-1
CDR3aa: ASSECLVAGNQSQH

j_gene: TRBJ1-2
v_gene: TRBV18
CDR3aa: ASSPQGNGYT

j_gene: TRBJ1-3
v_gene: TRBV5-1
CDR3aa: ASSSTGSGNTIY